These 15 T cell receptor beta chains came from one sample sequenced in a study of T cell repertoires in cytomegalovirus infection. TCRdb reanalysed the reads using MiXCR and keeps one entry per CDR3 protein. This table holds under 130,000 distinct CDR3 sequences, roughly 41% found once. Their cognate antigens are unknown. The sequences come from CD8+ T cells from cultured PBMCs, collected from culture after CMV antigen stimulation. These receptors were obtained from a human donor in good health (CMV status not recorded). Some clones in this sample may be carry-over from other donors' samples.

The gene calls are TRBV4-1 and TRBJ1-1; 7 positions agree with TRBD1. CDR1 is MGHRA and CDR2 is YSYEKL in the germline V gene. CDR3 length equals 15 residues. The V gene end was trimmed by 1 base and the J gene end by 1 base; junction bases not matched to a gene: 3. CDR3 DNA: TGCGCCAGCAGCCAAGCCGGGACAGCGAACACTGAAGCTTTCTTT. It translates to CASSQAGTANTEAFF.

This clonotype was recorded at least ten times. V is TRBV7-6 and J is TRBJ2-2, with D unresolved. This CDR3 has 15 amino acids. Germline V gene lookup returns CDR1 SGHVS and CDR2 FNYEAQ. Trimming pared 5 bases from V and 0 bases from J, leaving 10 bases between. The CDR3 nucleotides read TGTGCCAGCAGCCTGATCTCGGCGAACACCGGGGAGCTGTTTTTT. Translating it yields CASSLISANTGELFF.

This chain uses TRBV25-1 with TRBJ2-5; tentative D call: TRBD1 (5 bases). The CDR3 is 15 amino acids. Germline V gene sequence: CDR1 MGHDK, CDR2 SYGVNS. V was trimmed by 10 bases and J by 1 base, leaving 19 bases between them. The CDR3 spells CATTGQGTLQETQYF. As DNA, the CDR3 is TGTGCCACCACCGGGCAGGGAACACTCCAAGAGACCCAGTACTTC.

This clonotype was detected a few times. The CDR3 spells CATSVKRGSSSYNEQFF. CDR3 in DNA: TGTGCCACCAGTGTCAAGAGAGGGTCCAGCTCCTACAATGAGCAGTTCTTC. The genes are TRBV24-1 and TRBJ2-1, with a tentative D call TRBD2 (5 bases). Trimming pared 5 bases from V and 0 bases from J, leaving 16 bases between. The CDR3 totals 17 residues. From germline, CDR1 is KGHDR and CDR2 SFDVKD.

The chain couples TRBV4-1 to TRBJ2-1; D not resolved. V was pared by 1 base and J by 8 bases, with 12 bases between. CDR3 length equals 14 residues. Germline loops: CDR1 MGHRA, CDR2 YSYEKL. Here the CDR3 reads CASSQGSGPDEQFF. CDR3 nucleotides: TGCGCCAGCAGCCAAGGTTCAGGACCTGATGAGCAGTTCTTC.

The chain joins TRBV7-9 to TRBJ2-7, with D maybe TRBD2 (7 bases). This CDR3 is 15 amino acids long. From germline, CDR1 is SEHNR and CDR2 FQNEAQ (reference sequence). Trimming cost V 4 bases and J 2 bases, with 15 bases left between them. The CDR3 DNA follows: TGTGCCAGCAGCTCCGAGGGGGGGCTAGCCTACGAGCAGTACTTC. Encoded protein: CASSSEGGLAYEQYF.

The CDR3 DNA follows: TGTGCCAGCAGTTCGGGCCTTCGGAATTCACCCCTCCACTTT. It specifies CASSSGLRNSPLHF. This sequence joins TRBV27 and TRBJ1-6; D gene unclear. V dropped 4 bases and J dropped 7 bases, with 11 bases sitting between them. Germline V CDR1 and CDR2: MNHEY, SMNVEV (reference sequence). This CDR3 has 14 amino acids.

The chain carries TRBV4-1 and TRBJ2-2; no definite D call. Germline values: CDR1 MGHRA, CDR2 YSYEKL. Trimming took off 4 bases at V and 6 bases at J, with 12 bases between the two ends. The CDR3 is 14 amino acids. The CDR3 reads CASSPGEVSGELFF. CDR3 coding DNA: TGCGCCAGCAGCCCGGGTGAGGTCTCCGGGGAGCTGTTTTTT.

In regard to this clonotype: The junction differs from germline at one of its ends, possibly a read error. This chain uses TRBV6-1 with TRBJ2-7, with D maybe TRBD1 (5 bases). Germline CDR1 and CDR2: MNHNS and SASEGT. CDR3 length equals 15 residues. DNA for the CDR3: TGTGCCAGCAGAGAAGCAGGTGGTGGGGCGGAGGAGCAGTACTTC. It yields the protein CASREAGGGAEEQYF.

This clonotype came up a few times. The chain is built from TRBV7-8 and TRBJ2-3; 8 nucleotides line up with TRBD2. The CDR3 has 15 residues. Germline values: CDR1 SGHVS, CDR2 FQNEAQ. J was trimmed by 2 bases and V by 6 bases; bases with no gene match: 7. CDR3 DNA: TGTGCCAGCAGTCACTCGGGGGGGTTCACAGATACGCAGTATTTT. Translated: CASSHSGGFTDTQYF.

The chain is built from TRBV5-5 and TRBJ2-5, with TRBD1 matching 10 bases. Germline loops: CDR1 SGHKS, CDR2 YYEKEE (reference sequence). Losses at the gene ends were 0 bases for V and 4 bases for J; bases not matched to a gene: 6. The CDR3 has 16 amino acids. The CDR3 DNA reads as TGTGCCAGCAGCTTGGCTGGGACAGGGGACCGAGAGACCCAGTACTTC. Amino acids: CASSLAGTGDRETQYF.

For this clonotype: A read error is the likely source, as a far larger clone sits one nucleotide away. The chain is built from TRBV7-2 and TRBJ1-1; D not resolved. V was shortened by 3 bases and J by 4 bases, with 6 bases between the two germline ends. The CDR3 totals 12 residues. Germline lookup yields CDR1 SGHTA and CDR2 FQGNSA. The CDR3 loop is CASSFGSTEAFF. In nucleotides, the CDR3 is TGTGCCAGCAGCTTTGGGTCCACTGAAGCTTTCTTT.

The J gene is TRBJ1-1, the V gene TRBV7-6; D unclear. The CDR3 extends over 13 amino acids. Looked up from germline, CDR1 is SGHVS and CDR2 is FNYEAQ. Trimming shortened V by 0 bases and J by 4 bases, and 6 bases separated the two germline ends. DNA of the CDR3: TGTGCCAGCAGCTTAGCACCAAGCACTGAAGCTTTCTTT. Protein product: CASSLAPSTEAFF.

This clonotype was seen only a few times. The chain links TRBV6-8 to TRBJ2-2; D is unresolved. Trimming took off 0 bases at V and 7 bases at J, with 12 bases between the two ends. The CDR3 loop spans 15 amino acids. The germline V gene encodes CDR1 MNHGY and CDR2 SAAAGT. As DNA, the CDR3 is TGTGCCAGCAGTTACTCGACCGGTGTAGACGGGGAGCTGTTTTTT. This translates into CASSYSTGVDGELFF.

The chain carries TRBV28 and TRBJ1-5, with a tentative D call TRBD1 (6 bases). The germline V gene encodes CDR1 MDHEN and CDR2 SYDVKM. V was trimmed by 7 bases and J by 0 bases, leaving 10 bases between them. The CDR3 has 14 residues. The CDR3 reads CASNRDHSNQPQHF. In DNA form, the CDR3 reads TGTGCCAGCAACAGGGATCATAGCAATCAGCCCCAGCATTTT.